This TCR beta chain emerged from a study of blood T cell repertoires in COVID-19. Measured with immunoSEQ multiplex PCR; TCRdb has only the in-frame clones, and not every one. Of roughly 400,000 clones in the sample, roughly 90% were seen once. CDR3 length: 13 residues. The germline V and J ends were trimmed by 5 bases and 2 bases, with 9 bases remaining between them. CDR1 is LGHDT, CDR2 YNNKEL, per germline (reference sequence). V gene TRBV3-1 (or the pseudogene TRBV3-2) combines with J gene TRBJ1-2; tentative D call: TRBD1 (5 bases). The sequenced sample was PBMCs or T cells enriched from blood (not recorded which). This receptor was taken from a woman in her thirties or forties who had been exposed to COVID-19. CDR3 bases: TGTGCCAGCAGCTCGACAGTGAACTATGGCTACACCTTC. Its protein is CASSSTVNYGYTF.